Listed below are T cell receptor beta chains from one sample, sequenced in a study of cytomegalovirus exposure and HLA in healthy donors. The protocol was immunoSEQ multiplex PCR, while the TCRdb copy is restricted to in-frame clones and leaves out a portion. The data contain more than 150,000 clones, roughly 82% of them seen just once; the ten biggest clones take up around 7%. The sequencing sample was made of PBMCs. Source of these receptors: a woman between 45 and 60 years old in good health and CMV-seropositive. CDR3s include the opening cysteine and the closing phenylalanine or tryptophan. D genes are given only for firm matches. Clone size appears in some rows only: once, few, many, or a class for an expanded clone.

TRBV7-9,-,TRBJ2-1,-,TGTGCCAGCAGCTCCCTCGGTATAGTAGCTGGGGAGCAGTTCTTC,CASSSLGIVAGEQFF
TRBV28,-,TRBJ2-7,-,TGTGCCAGCAGCCCCCAAGTGGTGCGGGAGCAGTACTTC,CASSPQVVREQYF
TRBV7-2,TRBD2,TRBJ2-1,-,TGTGCCAGCAGCTTAGGGACTAGCGGGGGGTTTATTTACAATGAGCAGTTCTTC,CASSLGTSGGFIYNEQFF
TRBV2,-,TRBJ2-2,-,TGTGCCAGCACAGGACAATCGAACACCGGGGAGCTGTTTTTT,CASTGQSNTGELFF
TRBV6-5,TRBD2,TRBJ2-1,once,TGTGCCAGCAGTTTGGATAGCGGGGGAATCAATGAGCAGTTCTTC,CASSLDSGGINEQFF
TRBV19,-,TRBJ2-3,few,TGTGCCAGTTCGGGCCTACCGCGGGCAGATACGCAGTATTTT,CASSGLPRADTQYF
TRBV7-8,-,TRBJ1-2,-,TGTGCCAGCAGCTTAGCGTGGGACACTTATGGCTACACCTTC,CASSLAWDTYGYTF
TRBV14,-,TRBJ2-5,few,TGTGCCAGCAGCCAAGGGGGGCAGACCCAGTACTTC,CASSQGGQTQYF
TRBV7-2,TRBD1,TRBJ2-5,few,TGTGCCAGCAGCAAGGGACAGGGACGGCAAGAGACCCAGTACTTC,CASSKGQGRQETQYF
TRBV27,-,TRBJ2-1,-,TGTGCCAGCAGGTCACTTAGCTCCTACAATGAGCAGTTCTTC,CASRSLSSYNEQFF
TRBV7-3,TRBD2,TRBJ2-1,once,TGTGCCAGCAGCTTAGCGGGGGGTTCGCTGAATGAGCAGTTCTTC,CASSLAGGSLNEQFF
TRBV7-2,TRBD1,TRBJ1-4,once,TGTGCCAGCAGCCCAAGTCCCGGGACAGGGGTTCGTGAAAAACTGTTTTTT,CASSPSPGTGVREKLFF
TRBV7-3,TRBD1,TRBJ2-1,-,TGTGCCAGCAGTACTGGACAGGGCTATGAGCAGTTCTTC,CASSTGQGYEQFF
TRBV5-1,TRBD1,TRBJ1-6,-,TGCGCCAGCACCCAGGACAGGGGCGATAATTCACCCCTCCACTTT,CASTQDRGDNSPLHF
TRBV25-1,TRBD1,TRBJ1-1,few,TGTGCCAGCAGTGCCTGGGACAGTGCGAACACTGAAGCTTTCTTT,CASSAWDSANTEAFF
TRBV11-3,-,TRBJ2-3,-,TGTGCCAGCAGCTTAACTAGCATAGATACGCAGTATTTT,CASSLTSIDTQYF
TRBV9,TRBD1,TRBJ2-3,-,TGTGCCAGCAGCCCCGGGACAGCGTCAGATACGCAGTATTTT,CASSPGTASDTQYF
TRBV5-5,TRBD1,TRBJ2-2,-,TGTGCCAGCAGCGAGAACAGGGGGCTAAACACCGGGGAGCTGTTTTTT,CASSENRGLNTGELFF
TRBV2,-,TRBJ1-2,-,TGTGCCAGCAGTCCCCCCGGACGTAGGGGTGGCTACACCTTC,CASSPPGRRGGYTF
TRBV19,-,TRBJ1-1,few,TGTGCCAGTACCTCGAACACTGAAGCTTTCTTT,CASTSNTEAFF